One and the same sample provided the 30 T cell receptor beta chains below, sequenced in a study of blood T cells in healthy people across ages. A second PCR of roughly 6 to 12 cycles used a sample-barcoded 5' primer and a J-beta primer mix. TCRdb recomputed calls from the 5' RACE reads with MiXCR, one row per CDR3 protein. This sample has fewer than 700,000 distinct CDR3 sequences, with less than 60% found just once. Material: blood. These receptors were collected from a man older than 75 in good health.

The genes are TRBV29-1 and TRBJ1-2; D is unclear. V gave up 6 bases and J gave up 2 bases, with 10 bases separating them. The CDR3 loop spans 12 amino acids. CDR1 is SQVTM, CDR2 ANQGSEA, per germline. The CDR3: CSVLGRNYGYTF. The DNA for the CDR3 is TGCAGCGTGTTAGGACGGAACTATGGCTACACCTTC. The variable domain in full, completed from reference TRBV29-1 and TRBJ1-2, reads SAVISQKPSRDICQRGTSLTIQCQVDSQVTMMFWYRQQPGQSLTLIATANQGSEATYESGFVIDKFPISRPNLTFSTLTVSNMSPEDSSIYLCSVLGRNYGYTFGSGTRLTVV.

In its sample, this clonotype was seen a few times. This chain joins TRBV5-1 and TRBJ2-3; tentatively, D is TRBD1 or TRBD2 (5 bases each). This CDR3 spans 14 amino acids. Trimming left V 0 bases short and J 3 bases short, with 8 bases between. Germline CDR1 is SGHRS and CDR2 is YFSETQ. The CDR3 here is CASSLGGVTDTQYF. CDR3 sequence (DNA): TGCGCCAGCAGCTTGGGAGGGGTTACAGATACGCAGTATTTT.

Regarding this clonotype: This sequence may be a read error, since a much larger clone differs from it by one base. V and J are TRBV6-5 and TRBJ2-7; weak D call: TRBD1 (6 bases). Looked up from germline, CDR1 is MNHEY and CDR2 is SVGAGI. The CDR3 has 13 amino acids. V was shortened by 11 bases and J by 4 bases, with 18 bases between the two germline ends. The CDR3 reads CAASRTATYEQYF. As DNA, the CDR3 is TGTGCCGCCTCCCGGACAGCGACTTACGAGCAGTACTTC.

The V and J genes are TRBV4-3 and TRBJ2-7; TRBD1 matches 8 bases. CDR1 is LGHNA, CDR2 YSLEER, per germline. V trimming: 0 bases; J trimming: 6 bases; junction bases outside the gene matches: 7. The CDR3 sequence is 15 residues long. Here the CDR3 DNA reads TGCGCCAGCAGCCAAGATAAGGCAGGGGGCAGCGAGCAGTACTTC. Encoded protein: CASSQDKAGGSEQYF.

This chain joins TRBV12-3 or TRBV12-4 and TRBJ1-2; 7 bases map to TRBD1. After removal of 3 bases from V and 6 bases from J, the junction contained 4 bases not matched to a gene. This CDR3 comprises 13 residues. The CDR3 region is CASSFDRDDGYTF. The DNA of the CDR3 is TGTGCCAGCAGTTTCGACAGGGACGATGGCTACACCTTC.

This chain joins TRBV7-2 and TRBJ2-3, with TRBD2 matching over 8 bases. CDR3 length equals 15 residues. J lost 2 bases, V lost 6 bases, and 7 bases had no gene match. Germline lookup yields CDR1 SGHTA and CDR2 FQGNSA. This CDR3 is CASRYSGVYTDTQYF. In DNA form, the CDR3 reads TGTGCCAGCAGGTATAGCGGGGTATACACAGATACGCAGTATTTT.

The chain joins TRBV20-1 to TRBJ1-5; perhaps TRBD1 as D (6 bases). The CDR3 runs to 14 residues. Germline CDR1 and CDR2: DFQATT and SNEGSKA (reference sequence). V gave up 6 bases and J gave up 6 bases, with 18 bases separating them. Here the CDR3 reads CSAEPLTGTQPQHF. The CDR3 nucleotides read TGCAGTGCAGAGCCCCTAACAGGGACTCAGCCCCAGCATTTT.

This clonotype turned up a few times. The chain couples TRBV9 to TRBJ2-7, with 8 nucleotides matching TRBD2. The V gene's germline CDR1 is SGDLS and CDR2 YYNGEE. Losses at the gene ends were 1 base for V and 2 bases for J; bases not matched to a gene: 5. CDR3 size: 15 residues. The CDR3 DNA reads TGTGCCAGCAGCGTATCGCGGGAGGCAACCTACGAGCAGTACTTC. Translated, it gives CASSVSREATYEQYF.

This chain joins TRBV7-2 and TRBJ2-3; the match to TRBD2 covers 9 bases. Trimming at V came to 1 base and at J to 2 bases, leaving 4 bases not matched to a gene. Germline CDR1 SGHTA, CDR2 FQGNSA. The CDR3 has 16 amino acids. This CDR3 is CASSLEPSGVTDTQYF. For the CDR3, the DNA is TGTGCCAGCAGCTTAGAGCCTAGCGGGGTCACAGATACGCAGTATTTT.

The CDR3 DNA reads as TGTGCCAGCAGTAGAATATTGAACGGACACTCCTCCTACAATGAGCAGTTCTTC. Protein sequence: CASSRILNGHSSYNEQFF. The chain combines TRBV6-1 with TRBJ2-1; a possible D gene is TRBD1 (5 bases). This CDR3 comprises 18 residues. V dropped 5 bases and J dropped 0 bases, with 20 bases sitting between them. Germline CDR1 is MNHNS and CDR2 is SASEGT.

The sample holds a few counts of this clonotype. The rearrangement links TRBV12-3 or TRBV12-4 to TRBJ2-1, with a tentative D call TRBD2 (5 bases). There are 15 residues in the CDR3. V was clipped by 6 bases and J by 0 bases, with 12 bases between them. The CDR3 region is CASRRAVNSYNEQFF. The CDR3 nucleotides read TGTGCCAGCAGGAGAGCGGTAAACTCCTACAATGAGCAGTTCTTC.

There are a few counts of this clonotype. The J gene is TRBJ2-5, the V gene TRBV28; the D gene is possibly TRBD1 (6 bases). In germline, CDR1 is MDHEN, CDR2 SYDVKM. Trimming removed 9 bases from V and 5 bases from J, with 16 bases in between. The CDR3 covers 13 residues. CDR3 nucleotides: TGTGCCAGTCAATATTGGGGGCGGGAGACCCAGTACTTC. This codes for CASQYWGRETQYF. The full variable domain, rest sourced from reference TRBV28 and TRBJ2-5, is DVKVTQSSRYLVKRTGEKVFLECVQDMDHENMFWYRQDPGLGLRLIYFSYDVKMKEKGDIPEGYSVSREKKERFSLILESASTNQTSMYLCASQYWGRETQYFGPGTRLLVL.

This clonotype was counted only a few times. This chain joins TRBV9 and TRBJ2-1, with TRBD2 matching over 11 bases. CDR3 length: 17 amino acids. Trimming cost V 1 base and J 7 bases; bases outside gene matches: 10. The germline V gene encodes CDR1 SGDLS and CDR2 YYNGEE. CDR3 residues: CASSVTSGTSGYNEQFF. In nucleotides, the CDR3 is TGTGCCAGCAGCGTAACGTCCGGGACTAGCGGCTATAATGAGCAGTTCTTC.

V usage is TRBV4-2 and J usage is TRBJ2-5, with 9 bases lining up with TRBD1. The germline gives CDR1 LGHNA, CDR2 YNFKEQ. Unmatched junction bases numbered 9, after V lost 1 base and J lost 3 bases. The CDR3 totals 17 residues. CDR3 sequence: CASSQARTGGVEETQYF. DNA of the CDR3: TGTGCCAGCAGCCAAGCCCGAACAGGGGGCGTAGAAGAGACCCAGTACTTC.

This clonotype was detected only a few times. V and J are TRBV10-3 and TRBJ2-7; maybe TRBD1 (5 bases). The CDR3 is 13 residues long. The germline CDR1 and CDR2 sequences are ENHRY and SYGVKD. The V end was cut by 8 bases, the J end by 6 bases, with 17 bases between. CDR3 bases: TGTGCCATCGCCCCGTCCCTTACAGGCGAGCAGTACTTC. Translating gives CAIAPSLTGEQYF.

The table lists this clonotype with many counts. This sequence joins TRBV7-2 and TRBJ2-7; D is unresolved. This CDR3 is 13 amino acids long. Germline CDR1 and CDR2: SGHTA and FQGNSA. Trimming shortened V by 5 bases and J by 0 bases, and 8 bases separated the two germline ends. CDR3 in amino acids: CASSADPSYEQYF. For the CDR3, the DNA is TGTGCCAGCAGCGCCGACCCCTCCTACGAGCAGTACTTC.

Regarding this clonotype: With a much larger clone just one base away, this may be a read error. V and J are TRBV4-3 and TRBJ1-1; D is ambiguous. Germline V gene sequence: CDR1 LGHNA, CDR2 YSLEER. Trimming left V 4 bases short and J 1 base short, with 13 bases between. This CDR3 region has 15 residues. The CDR3 here is CASSPSGCRNTEAFF. CDR3 bases: TGCGCCAGCAGCCCCTCGGGCTGCAGGAACACTGAAGCTTTCTTT.

The rearrangement uses TRBV7-8 and TRBJ2-7, with D possibly matching TRBD1 (7 bases). The length of the CDR3 is 14 residues. The ends were cut back, 4 bases at V and 4 bases at J, with 14 bases in the middle. Germline values: CDR1 SGHVS, CDR2 FQNEAQ. The DNA of the CDR3 is TGTGCCAGCAGCTCCGCCGCAGGGGGGTACGAGCAGTACTTC. This sequence encodes CASSSAAGGYEQYF.

This clonotype was detected a few times. The rearrangement joins TRBV27 to TRBJ1-2, with 9 bases that match TRBD1. V shed 6 bases, J shed 4 bases, and the junction held 15 bases outside the gene matches. This CDR3 spans 17 amino acids. Germline V gene sequence: CDR1 MNHEY, CDR2 SMNVEV (reference sequence). CDR3 sequence (DNA): TGTGCCAGCAGCTCCTATGGTCGGGACAGGGATTCCTATGGCTACACCTTC. Amino acid sequence: CASSSYGRDRDSYGYTF.

The chain uses TRBV4-1 and TRBJ2-7, with D tentatively TRBD2 (6 bases). Germline CDR1 and CDR2: MGHRA and YSYEKL. This CDR3 has 16 amino acids. The V gene lost 0 bases and the J gene lost 2 bases, with 14 bases spanning the gap. The CDR3 region has the DNA TGCGCCAGCAGCCAAGAACGGGACTCCTCGGCCTACGAGCAGTACTTC. Translation gives CASSQERDSSAYEQYF.

The V and J genes are TRBV6-5 and TRBJ2-1; TRBD2 matches at 10 bases. The CDR3 has 16 residues. Losses at the gene ends were 0 bases for V and 7 bases for J; bases not matched to a gene: 6. The germline V gene has CDR1 MNHEY and CDR2 SVGAGI. CDR3 amino acids: CASSYSRSGRGNEQFF. CDR3 in DNA: TGTGCCAGCAGTTACTCTCGGAGCGGGAGGGGAAATGAGCAGTTCTTC.

This clonotype was observed a handful of times. This chain joins TRBV10-3 and TRBJ2-7, with D possibly matching TRBD2 (5 bases). The germline V and J ends were trimmed by 0 bases and 3 bases, with 6 bases remaining between them. Germline V CDR1 and CDR2: ENHRY, SYGVKD. The CDR3 has 13 amino acids. CDR3 in DNA: TGTGCCATCAGTGAGTCTAGCGACTACGAGCAGTACTTC. It is translated as CAISESSDYEQYF.

This clonotype turned up a few times. The chain joins TRBV20-1 to TRBJ2-1; a weak D match, TRBD2 (5 bases). Trimming removed 3 bases at V and 13 bases at J, with 19 bases between. Germline V lookup: CDR1 DFQATT, CDR2 SNEGSKA (reference sequence). The CDR3 contains 13 residues. CDR3 DNA sequence: TGCAGTGCTAGCCCGGGCGGGCCGTATCGACAGTTCTTC. As protein: CSASPGGPYRQFF.

This clonotype was counted a few times. The chain links TRBV7-9 to TRBJ1-2; 8 positions agree with TRBD1. This CDR3 is built from 15 residues. The J segment lost 0 bases and the V segment lost 3 bases, leaving 3 bases of the junction unmatched. Germline V gene data show CDR1 as SEHNR and CDR2 as FQNEAQ (reference sequence). The CDR3 protein is CASSLTQGANYGYTF. In DNA, the CDR3 is TGTGCCAGCAGCTTGACACAGGGGGCTAACTATGGCTACACCTTC. Variable domain in full (rest from reference TRBV7-9 and TRBJ1-2): DTGVSQNPRHKITKRGQNVTFRCDPISEHNRLYWYRQTLGQGPEFLTYFQNEAQLEKSRLLSDRFSAERPKGSFSTLEIQRTEQGDSAMYLCASSLTQGANYGYTFGSGTRLTVV.

The chain links TRBV7-9 to TRBJ2-1; possible D gene TRBD1, 6 bases. Between the trimmed V and J ends, which lost 9 bases and 6 bases, there was a span of 12 bases. The CDR3 loop spans 12 amino acids. In germline, CDR1 is SEHNR, CDR2 FQNEAQ (reference sequence). For the CDR3, the DNA is TGTGCCAGAGCAGGGGCGAGCAATGAGCAGTTCTTC. This gives the protein CARAGASNEQFF.

The chain employs TRBV6-2 or TRBV6-3 and TRBJ2-7, with D possibly matching TRBD1 (6 bases). This CDR3 is 14 amino acids long. Germline V gene lookup returns CDR1 MNHEY and CDR2 SVGEGT. The V end lost 5 bases, the J end lost 6 bases, and 17 bases lay between the germline ends. For the CDR3, the DNA is TGTGCCAGCAGTCAACGGGACACCCGAGGCGAGCAGTACTTC. Amino acid sequence: CASSQRDTRGEQYF.

The J gene is TRBJ2-3, the V gene TRBV6-6, with D possibly matching TRBD1 (6 bases). The V gene's germline CDR1 is MNHNY and CDR2 SVGAGI (reference sequence). The CDR3 has 16 amino acids. V dropped 2 bases and J dropped 4 bases, with 16 bases sitting between them. The CDR3 nucleotides are TGTGCCAGCAGTTACGGGGTGACAGGAGGTGCAGATACGCAGTATTTT. Its protein is CASSYGVTGGADTQYF.

The chain joins TRBV28 to TRBJ2-1, with 13 bases fitting TRBD2. Losses at the gene ends were 6 bases for V and 8 bases for J; bases not matched to a gene: 13. This CDR3 has 17 amino acids. Germline V gene sequence: CDR1 MDHEN, CDR2 SYDVKM. CDR3 region: CASSLRRTSGRVDEQFF. The DNA of the CDR3 is TGTGCCAGCAGCCTAAGGCGGACTAGCGGGAGAGTAGATGAGCAGTTCTTC.

This clonotype was recorded a few times. This sequence joins TRBV7-2 and TRBJ2-7; 7 nucleotides match TRBD1. J gave up 6 bases and V 5 bases, and 10 bases lay outside the gene matches. The CDR3 totals 14 residues. The germline CDR1 and CDR2 sequences are SGHTA and FQGNSA. CDR3 nucleotides: TGTGCCAGCAGCCCCAGACAGGGTTTCTCCGAGCAGTACTTC. Amino acid sequence: CASSPRQGFSEQYF.

This clonotype was seen a handful of times. The chain employs TRBV10-3 and TRBJ2-7, with a weak D call TRBD1 (6 bases). Trimming left V 5 bases short and J 5 bases short, with 13 bases between. The CDR3 has 13 amino acids. The germline V gene encodes CDR1 ENHRY and CDR2 SYGVKD. CDR3 nucleotides: TGTGCCATCAGTCAACAGGGATTCGACGAGCAGTACTTC. It codes for CAISQQGFDEQYF.